This TCR beta chain originates from a study of T cells after posttransplantation cyclophosphamide. This CDR3 region has 15 residues. CDR1 is GTSNPN, CDR2 SVGIG, per germline (reference sequence). With 0 bases clipped from V and 1 base from J, the junction kept 3 bases outside the gene matches. Whole-study findings and limits: After PTCy, TRB diversity resembled that of CNI/methotrexate controls.

In this sample, this clone turned up a few times. The antigen remains unidentified. The related graft donor's blood sample was taken on the day of bone marrow donation. Only in-frame clones appear in the TCRdb table, and some are missing; sequencing was by immunoSEQ multiplex PCR. Observed in the sample are 40,000 to 45,000 clones, none of them singletons. This chain links TRBV30 with TRBJ1-5, with TRBD1 identical over 7 bases. The source material was PBMCs. This TCR came from a man between 35 and 55 years old in good health, CMV-negative, and a related stem cell transplant donor. The CDR3 DNA reads TGTGCCTGGAGTGTACAGGGGACGAGCAATCAGCCCCAGCATTTT. This gives the protein CAWSVQGTSNQPQHF.